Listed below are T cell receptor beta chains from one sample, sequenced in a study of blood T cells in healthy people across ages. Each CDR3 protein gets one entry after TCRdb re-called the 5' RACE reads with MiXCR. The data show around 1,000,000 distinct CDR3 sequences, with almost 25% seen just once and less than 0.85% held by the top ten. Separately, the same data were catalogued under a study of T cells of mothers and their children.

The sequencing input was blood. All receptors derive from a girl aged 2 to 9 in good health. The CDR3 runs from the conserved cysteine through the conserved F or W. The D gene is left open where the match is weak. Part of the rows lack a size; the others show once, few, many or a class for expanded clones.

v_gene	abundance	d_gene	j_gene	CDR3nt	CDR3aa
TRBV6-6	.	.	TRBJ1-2	TGTGCCAGCCGGGATAATGACTATGGCTACACCTTC	CASRDNDYGYTF
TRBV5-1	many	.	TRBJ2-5	TGCGCCAGCAGCTTGGACAACCAAGAGACCCAGTACTTC	CASSLDNQETQYF
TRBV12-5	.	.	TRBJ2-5	TGTGCTAGTGGTGCAGGGGAGTACCAAGAGACCCAGTACTTC	CASGAGEYQETQYF
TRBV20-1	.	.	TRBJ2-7	TGCAGTGCTAGATCAGGTATTTCCCACGAGCAGTACTTC	CSARSGISHEQYF
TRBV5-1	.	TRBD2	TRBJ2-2	TGCGCCAGCAGCGGACGACTAGCGGGAGGTTACACCGGGGAGCTGTTTTTT	CASSGRLAGGYTGELFF
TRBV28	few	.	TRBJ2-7	TGTGCCAGCAGTTTATGGTCCGGGGAATTAATGCAGTACTTC	CASSLWSGELMQYF
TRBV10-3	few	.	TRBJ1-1	TGTGCCACCGCGCCGGGGAGGGAGACTGAAGCTTTCTTT	CATAPGRETEAFF
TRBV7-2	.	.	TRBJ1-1	TGTGCCAGCAGCTACCAGGTTAGCGTGAACACTGAAGCTTTCTTT	CASSYQVSVNTEAFF
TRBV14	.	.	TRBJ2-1	TGTGCCAGCAGCCCCCGGGACCCAGGTCCCTTCGCAGAGCAGTTCTTC	CASSPRDPGPFAEQFF
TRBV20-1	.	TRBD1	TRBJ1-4	TGCAGTGCCACGCTCCCCGACAGGGAAGAAAAACTGTTTTTT	CSATLPDREEKLFF
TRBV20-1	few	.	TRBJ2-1	TGCAGTGCTAGACGAGGGCCTCGAGTTGAGCAGTTCTTC	CSARRGPRVEQFF
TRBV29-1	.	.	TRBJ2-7	TGCAGCGTTGAGGATGTTTACGAGCAGTACTTC	CSVEDVYEQYF
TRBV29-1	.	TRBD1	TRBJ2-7	TGCAGCTCCCTGCAAGGGACAGGGATATCCTACGAGCAGTACTTC	CSSLQGTGISYEQYF
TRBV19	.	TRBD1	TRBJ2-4	TGTGCCAGTAGGATCCTTATCCCTGGGACAGCACTAGCCAAAAACATTCAGTACTTC	CASRILIPGTALAKNIQYF
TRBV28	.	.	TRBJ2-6	TGTGCCAGCGCGTATAGTCGGGCCAACGTCCTGACTTTC	CASAYSRANVLTF
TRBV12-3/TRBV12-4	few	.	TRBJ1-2	TGTGCCAGCAGCCTCTCGCGGGGACCGCTGGGCTACACCTTC	CASSLSRGPLGYTF
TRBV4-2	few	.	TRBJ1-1	TGTGCCGGCGCTGCTATAGACAACATGAACACTGAAGCTTTCTTT	CAGAAIDNMNTEAFF
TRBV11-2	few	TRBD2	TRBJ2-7	TGTACCAGCAGCGGGAATCAAGGCTACGAGCAGTACTTC	CTSSGNQGYEQYF
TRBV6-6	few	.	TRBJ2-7	TGTGCCAGCAGTCTCCGGGACTCCTTTACCTACGAGCAGTACTTC	CASSLRDSFTYEQYF
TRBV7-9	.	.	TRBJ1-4	TGTGCCAGCAGCCCAGGGGTGACCGGGGAAAAACTGTTTTTT	CASSPGVTGEKLFF
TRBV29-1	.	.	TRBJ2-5	TGCAGCGTCTATTCTTGGGGGGAAGAGACCCAGTACTTC	CSVYSWGEETQYF
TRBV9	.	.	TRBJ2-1	TGTGCCAGCAGCCGTAGTCCGCTAGAAACCTACAATGAGCAGTTCTTC	CASSRSPLETYNEQFF
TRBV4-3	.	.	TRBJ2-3	TGCGCCAGCAGCCAAAATGGGGTACACATAGATACGCAGTATTTT	CASSQNGVHIDTQYF
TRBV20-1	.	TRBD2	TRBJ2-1	TGCAGCGTATTTCAGCGGGGCAGATCCTACAATGAGCAGTTCTTC	CSVFQRGRSYNEQFF
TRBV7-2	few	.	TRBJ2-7	TGTGCCAGCAGCCTCTGGGACGTCGACTATCCCCCCTACGAGCAGTACTTC	CASSLWDVDYPPYEQYF
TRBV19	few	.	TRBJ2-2	TGTGCCAGTAGTATGGTACTGGGCGGGGAGCTGTTTTTT	CASSMVLGGELFF
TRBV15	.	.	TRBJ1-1	TGTGCCACCAGCATTCCATGGAACACTGAAGCTTTCTTT	CATSIPWNTEAFF
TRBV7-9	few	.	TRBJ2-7	TGTGCCAGCAGCGTGGACTACCACGAGCAGTACTTC	CASSVDYHEQYF
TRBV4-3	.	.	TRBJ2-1	TGCGCCAGCAGCCAATCCCCAGGGTTCTCCTACAATGAGCAGTTCTTC	CASSQSPGFSYNEQFF
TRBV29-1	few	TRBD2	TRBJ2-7	TGCAGCGTTGACGCGGGAGGGGGGAACGAGCAGTACTTC	CSVDAGGGNEQYF
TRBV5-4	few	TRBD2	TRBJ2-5	TGTGCCAGCAGCTTAAGAACCCGACTAGCGGGGGGACCTCCTTTTTCGGAGACCCAGTACTTC	CASSLRTRLAGGPPFSETQYF
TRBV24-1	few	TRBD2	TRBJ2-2	TGTGCCACCTCAGCGGGAGGAGCCAGGGAGCTGTTTTTT	CATSAGGARELFF
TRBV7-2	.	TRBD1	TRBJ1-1	TGTGCCAGCAGCTTAAAACAGGGGGCGCGGGTTGGGTACACTGAAGCTTTCTTT	CASSLKQGARVGYTEAFF
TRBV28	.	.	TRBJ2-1	TGTGCCATCAACCCTGGGACTGGAAGGGAGCAGTTCTTC	CAINPGTGREQFF
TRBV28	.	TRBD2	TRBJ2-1	TGTGCCAGCAGGCTAGGCCCAGCGGGGGGACTTGACTCCTACAATGAGCAGTTCTTC	CASRLGPAGGLDSYNEQFF
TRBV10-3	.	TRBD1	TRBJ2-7	TGTGCCATCAGGCGGACAGGGGAGGGCGAGCAGTACTTC	CAIRRTGEGEQYF
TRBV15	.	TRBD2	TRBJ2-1	TGTGCCACCAGCGGAGGACTAGCGGGGGGGTTTGAGCAGTTCTTC	CATSGGLAGGFEQFF
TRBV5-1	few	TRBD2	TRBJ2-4	TGCGCCAGCAGTGACCTAGCGGGCTCCAAAAACATTCAGTACTTC	CASSDLAGSKNIQYF
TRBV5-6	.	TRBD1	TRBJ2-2	TGTGCCAGCAGCTTGGGCAGGGGGCGCCCCGAGGCGAACGCGAACACCGGGGAGCTGTTTTTT	CASSLGRGRPEANANTGELFF
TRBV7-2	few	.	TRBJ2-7	TGTGCCAGCAGCCTTCGGGCGGGTATCGAGGGGCAGTACTTC	CASSLRAGIEGQYF
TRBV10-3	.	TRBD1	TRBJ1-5	TGTGCCATCAGTGACAGGGACAGGCTCCCCCAGCATTTT	CAISDRDRLPQHF
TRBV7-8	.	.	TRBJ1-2	TGTGCCAGCAGCCTCACGAGGGGAGATGGCTACACCTTC	CASSLTRGDGYTF
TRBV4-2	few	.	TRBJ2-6	TGTGCCAGCAGCCAAGTGGGGGGGGCATCTGGGGCCAACGTCCTGACTTTC	CASSQVGGASGANVLTF
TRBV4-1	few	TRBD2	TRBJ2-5	TGCGCCAGCAGCCAAGTAGCGGGCGACGAGACCCAGTACTTC	CASSQVAGDETQYF
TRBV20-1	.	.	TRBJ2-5	TGCAGTGCTAGGTCGGATACGGAGACCCAGTACTTC	CSARSDTETQYF
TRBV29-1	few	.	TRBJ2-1	TGCAGCGTTGCTTACCCGCGAGCGAACAATGAGCAGTTCTTC	CSVAYPRANNEQFF
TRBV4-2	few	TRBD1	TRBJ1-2	TGTGCCAGCAGCCAGGCTATAGGACAGGTTTATGGCTACACCTTC	CASSQAIGQVYGYTF
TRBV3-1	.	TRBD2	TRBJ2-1	TGTGCCAGCAGCCGGGGACTAGGGGGCAATGAGCAGTTCTTC	CASSRGLGGNEQFF
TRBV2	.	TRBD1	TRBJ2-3	TGTGCCAGCAGCGAAAACAGGGGCCCAGATACGCAGTATTTT	CASSENRGPDTQYF
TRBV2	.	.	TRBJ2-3	TGTGCCAGCAGGCTGGAACGGACTGGAACAGATACGCAGTATTTT	CASRLERTGTDTQYF
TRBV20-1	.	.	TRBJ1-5	TGCAGTGCTAGAGTTGGGGACTTCCCCTATCAGCCCCAGCATTTT	CSARVGDFPYQPQHF
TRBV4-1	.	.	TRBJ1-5	TGCGCCAGCAGCCAAGTAGCAGTCAATCAGCCCCAGCATTTT	CASSQVAVNQPQHF
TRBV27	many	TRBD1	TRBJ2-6	TGTGCCAGCACCTCGACAGGGACTGGGGCCAACGTCCTGACTTTC	CASTSTGTGANVLTF
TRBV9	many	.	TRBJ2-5	TGTGCCAGCAGCGTAGGACAGGAAGAGACCCAGTACTTC	CASSVGQEETQYF
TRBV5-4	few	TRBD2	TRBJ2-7	TGTGCCGTCCGGGGGGGGACCGCCTACGAGCAGTACTTC	CAVRGGTAYEQYF
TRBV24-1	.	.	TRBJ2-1	TGTGTCACCAGTGATACAGACTACAATGAGCAGTTCTTC	CVTSDTDYNEQFF
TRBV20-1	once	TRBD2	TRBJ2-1	TGCAGTCCCCTCCTGGTTCTAGCGGGATCGGGAGAGCAGTTCTTC	CSPLLVLAGSGEQFF
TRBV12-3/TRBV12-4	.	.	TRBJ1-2	TGTGCCAGCAGCTACGCCCTTGGACAACGCTATGGCTACACCTTC	CASSYALGQRYGYTF
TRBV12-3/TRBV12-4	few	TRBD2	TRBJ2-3	TGTGCCAGCAGCCCCCGCGGGAGGCCTGATACGCAGTATTTT	CASSPRGRPDTQYF
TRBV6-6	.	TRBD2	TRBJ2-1	TGTGCCAGCAGCAAACTAACTAGCGGGAGGGCCAATGAGCAGTTCTTC	CASSKLTSGRANEQFF